The 25 T cell receptor beta chains in this list originate from one sample, sequenced in a study of OX40 agonist ivuxolimab in advanced cancers. Sequencing was performed with immunoSEQ multiplex PCR; in TCRdb, only in-frame clones are kept and a portion is missing. The data contain about 100,000 clones, more than 95% of them singletons. The input for sequencing was CD4+ or CD8+ T cells sorted from blood, taken in a trial of the OX40 agonist ivuxolimab. These receptors all come from an adult with an advanced solid tumor such as melanoma, head and neck, liver or kidney cancer.

The chain couples TRBV7-9 to TRBJ2-2; no clear D gene. Trimming took off 1 base at V and 6 bases at J, with 12 bases between the two ends. The length of the CDR3 is 15 residues. The V gene's germline CDR1 is SEHNR and CDR2 FQNEAQ (reference sequence). CDR3 protein: CASSLEELLSGELFF. The CDR3 DNA reads as TGTGCCAGCAGCTTAGAGGAACTCTTGTCCGGGGAGCTGTTTTTT. The full variable domain, its missing parts supplied by reference TRBV7-9 and TRBJ2-2, is DTGVSQNPRHKITKRGQNVTFRCDPISEHNRLYWYRQTLGQGPEFLTYFQNEAQLEKSRLLSDRFSAERPKGSFSTLEIQRTEQGDSAMYLCASSLEELLSGELFFGEGSRLTVL.

This clone was counted between two and nine times. The chain links TRBV19 to TRBJ2-7, with TRBD2 identical over 10 bases. V lost 5 bases and J lost 3; bases outside the gene matches: 4. CDR3 size: 14 residues. Germline assignment: CDR1 LNHDA and CDR2 SQIVND (reference sequence). The chain's CDR3 is CASSSASGGYEQYF. For the CDR3, the DNA is TGTGCCAGTAGTTCCGCTAGCGGGGGCTACGAGCAGTACTTC.

Comments on this clone: A read error may account for a junction end that differs from germline. This chain uses TRBV6-4 with TRBJ2-1; D remains unclear. The CDR3 length is 13 residues. Germline V gene sequence: CDR1 MRHNA, CDR2 SNTAGT. The CDR3 reads CASSDSSHNEQFF. Here the CDR3 DNA reads TGTGCCAGCAGTGATAGCTCCCACAATGAGCAGTTCTTC.

This clone was detected once. The V call is TRBV7-9, the J call TRBJ2-7; 8 bases fit TRBD2. Germline loops: CDR1 SEHNR, CDR2 FQNEAQ (reference sequence). V shed 0 bases, J shed 3 bases, and the junction held 7 bases outside the gene matches. The CDR3 has 16 amino acids. DNA for the CDR3: TGTGCCAGCAGCTTAGCCTACGGGAGGGCCGTCTACGAGCAGTACTTC. Amino acid sequence: CASSLAYGRAVYEQYF.

The chain recombines TRBV6-1 with TRBJ2-1; 9 nucleotides match TRBD2. CDR3 length: 17 residues. Germline V gene data show CDR1 as MNHNS and CDR2 as SASEGT. J was trimmed by 8 bases and V by 2 bases; bases with no gene match: 13. The DNA of the CDR3 is TGTGCCAGCAGTGAATACTCCTTAGCGGGAGTTAACCATGAGCAGTTCTTC. Its protein product is CASSEYSLAGVNHEQFF.

V and J are TRBV27 and TRBJ2-3; D call uncertain. The V end lost 0 bases, the J end lost 4 bases, and 5 bases lay between the germline ends. The length of the CDR3 is 13 residues. CDR1 MNHEY and CDR2 SMNVEV come from the germline V gene (reference sequence). As DNA, the CDR3 is TGTGCCAGCAGTTTATCGGTAGCAGATACGCAGTATTTT. It encodes CASSLSVADTQYF.

The genes are TRBV9 and TRBJ2-3, with unresolved D. Germline CDR1 is SGDLS and CDR2 is YYNGEE. Trimming cost V 0 bases and J 1 base, with 6 bases left between them. This CDR3 comprises 14 residues. The chain's CDR3 is CASSVAWGTDTQYF. The CDR3, as DNA: TGTGCCAGCAGCGTAGCTTGGGGCACAGATACGCAGTATTTT.

The chain uses TRBV28 and TRBJ1-1, with unresolved D. Trimming shortened V by 6 bases and J by 1 base, and 12 bases separated the two germline ends. The CDR3 contains 14 residues. Germline CDR1 is MDHEN and CDR2 is SYDVKM. The CDR3 region has the DNA TGTGCCAGCAGCTCCGCCTGGGCGAACACTGAAGCTTTCTTT. Encoded protein: CASSSAWANTEAFF.

V gene TRBV9 combines with J gene TRBJ2-7; D is unclear. There are 14 residues in the CDR3. Germline CDR1 SGDLS, CDR2 YYNGEE. V was pared by 3 bases and J by 2 bases, with 12 bases between. The CDR3 nucleotides are TGTGCCAGCAGCGATGGTAGTTACCCCTACGAGCAGTACTTC. This codes for CASSDGSYPYEQYF.

The chain employs TRBV15 and TRBJ2-7, with a weak D call TRBD1 (6 bases). The CDR3 extends over 15 amino acids. Germline V gives CDR1 LNHNV, CDR2 YYDKDF (reference sequence). V was cut by 1 base and J by 0 bases, with 10 bases left in between. The CDR3 here is CATSRGQESSYEQYF. Written as DNA, the CDR3 is TGTGCCACCAGCAGAGGACAGGAGTCCTCCTACGAGCAGTACTTC.

The rearrangement links TRBV7-9 to TRBJ2-1; the D call may be TRBD1 or TRBD2 (5 bases each). The CDR3 sequence is 14 residues long. The germline V gene has CDR1 SEHNR and CDR2 FQNEAQ (reference sequence). V lost 11 bases, J lost 2 bases, and 16 bases lay in between. The CDR3 is CASSPGPPYNEQFF. CDR3 DNA sequence: TGTGCCTCCAGTCCGGGGCCCCCCTACAATGAGCAGTTCTTC.

This chain links TRBV15 with TRBJ2-5, with D perhaps TRBD1 (6 bases). CDR3 length: 14 residues. Per the germline V gene, CDR1 is LNHNV and CDR2 is YYDKDF (reference sequence). V was cut by 0 bases and J by 5 bases, with 10 bases left in between. The CDR3 sequence: CATSRDAGDETQYF. For the CDR3, the DNA is TGTGCCACCAGCAGAGATGCAGGGGATGAGACCCAGTACTTC.

The chain combines TRBV28 with TRBJ2-5; no definite D call. Trimming took 4 bases from V and 2 from J, leaving 8 bases between them. Germline V gene data show CDR1 as MDHEN and CDR2 as SYDVKM. The CDR3 covers 13 residues. CDR3 in DNA: TGTGCCAGCAGTTCGACCTCTCAAGAGACCCAGTACTTC. It codes for CASSSTSQETQYF.

The J gene is TRBJ2-7, the V gene TRBV6-1; D may be TRBD1 (6 bases). The CDR3 covers 14 residues. CDR1 and CDR2 (germline): MNHNS, SASEGT. The V and J ends lost 6 bases and 4 bases respectively, with 16 bases between them. CDR3: CASSPGHPSYEQYF. CDR3 DNA sequence: TGTGCCAGCAGCCCGGGACACCCGAGTTACGAGCAGTACTTC.

The rearrangement links TRBV28 to TRBJ1-2; D perhaps matches TRBD1 (6 bases). The CDR3 runs to 13 residues. Trimming left V 5 bases short and J 6 bases short, with 13 bases between. Germline V gene sequence: CDR1 MDHEN, CDR2 SYDVKM. DNA of the CDR3: TGTGCCAGCAGTCTTTTACGGACAGATGGCTACACCTTC. The encoded protein is CASSLLRTDGYTF.

The rearrangement joins TRBV19 to TRBJ2-1; possibly TRBD2 for D (5 bases). Trimming took off 5 bases at V and 6 bases at J, with 8 bases between the two ends. Germline V gene data show CDR1 as LNHDA and CDR2 as SQIVND (reference sequence). CDR3 size: 12 residues. The CDR3, as DNA: TGTGCCAGTAGTCCCAGCGGCAATGAGCAGTTCTTC. Amino acid sequence: CASSPSGNEQFF.

The chain employs TRBV15 and TRBJ1-2; 11 nucleotides line up with TRBD1. Germline V gives CDR1 LNHNV, CDR2 YYDKDF (reference sequence). This CDR3 has 16 residues. V dropped 8 bases and J dropped 1; count of bases not matched to a gene: 9. In DNA, the CDR3 is TGTGCCACCCGAGGGACAGGGGGTTCTGGTAACTATGGCTACACCTTC. Its translation is CATRGTGGSGNYGYTF.

This clone was seen a single time. This chain connects TRBV7-7 to TRBJ1-2; D is unresolved. Germline V gene sequence: CDR1 SSHAT, CDR2 FNYEAQ (reference sequence). CDR3 length equals 13 residues. V lost 6 bases, J lost 8 bases, and 16 bases lay in between. Written as DNA, the CDR3 is TGTGCCAGCAGGAATAACCCCCCCGTAGGCTACACCTTC. Amino acids: CASRNNPPVGYTF.

In the case of this clone: The junction and the germline gene differ at one end; a read error may be behind it. The chain uses TRBV6-6 and TRBJ1-6, with no clear D. The CDR3 totals 14 residues. Germline V lookup: CDR1 MNHNY, CDR2 SVGAGI (reference sequence). DNA for the CDR3: TGCGCCCACACGGTCGACCCCTATAATTCACCCCTCCACTTT. This sequence encodes CAHTVDPYNSPLHF.

This clone appeared once. The chain is built from TRBV19 and TRBJ2-7; tentative D call: TRBD2 (5 bases). The CDR3 has 13 amino acids. Trimming removed 4 bases from V and 6 bases from J, with 13 bases in between. Germline CDR1 and CDR2: LNHDA and SQIVND (reference sequence). Here the CDR3 DNA reads TGTGCCAGTAGTAAGGACTGGTTGGGCGAGCAGTACTTC. Its translation: CASSKDWLGEQYF. The full variable domain, with the rest looked up from reference TRBV19 and TRBJ2-7, is DGGITQSPKYLFRKEGQNVTLSCEQNLNHDAMYWYRQDPGQGLRLIYYSQIVNDFQKGDIAEGYSVSREKKESFPLTVTSAQKNPTAFYLCASSKDWLGEQYFGPGTRLTVT.

The chain links TRBV9 to TRBJ2-7; TRBD2 matches at 8 bases. V was clipped by 4 bases and J by 5 bases; unmatched bases: 5. Germline assignment: CDR1 SGDLS and CDR2 YYNGEE. This CDR3 spans 13 amino acids. Here the CDR3 DNA reads TGTGCCAGCAGCCAAATAGCGGGAAACGAGCAGTACTTC. It encodes CASSQIAGNEQYF.

The V call is TRBV6-1, the J call TRBJ1-4, with D unclear. Germline V gives CDR1 MNHNS, CDR2 SASEGT. CDR3 size: 14 residues. V was cut by 4 bases and J by 4 bases, with 10 bases left in between. The CDR3 spells CASSAEDGNEKLFF. The CDR3 DNA reads as TGTGCCAGCAGTGCTGAGGACGGTAATGAAAAACTGTTTTTT.

The genes are TRBV27 and TRBJ1-5; D ambiguous. The CDR3 is 13 amino acids. In germline, CDR1 is MNHEY, CDR2 SMNVEV (reference sequence). Between the trimmed V and J ends, which lost 1 base and 3 bases, there was a span of 4 bases. This CDR3 is CASSLFLNQPQHF. CDR3 coding DNA: TGTGCCAGCAGTTTATTTCTCAATCAGCCCCAGCATTTT.

This rearrangement joins TRBV5-1 to TRBJ2-5; D could derive from TRBD1 or TRBD2 (6 bases each). V was clipped by 4 bases and J by 5 bases, with 18 bases between them. The CDR3 runs to 15 residues. CDR1 SGHRS and CDR2 YFSETQ come from the germline V gene. The CDR3, as DNA: TGCGCCAGCAGCAAAGAGGGGGGCCTTACCGAGACCCAGTACTTC. Translating it yields CASSKEGGLTETQYF.

The rearrangement uses TRBV25-1 and TRBJ2-7, with D tentatively TRBD1 (5 bases). Between the trimmed V and J ends, which lost 5 bases and 2 bases, there was a span of 10 bases. Germline CDR1 reads MGHDK; CDR2 reads SYGVNS. This CDR3 has 13 residues. The CDR3 here is CASSMGPAYEQYF. Here the CDR3 DNA reads TGTGCCAGCAGTATGGGGCCCGCCTACGAGCAGTACTTC.